The rows below give T cell receptor beta chains drawn from one sample of a study of response to subunit inactivated influenza vaccine. TCRdb fed the RT-PCR reads into MiXCR, producing one record per CDR3 protein. The sample lists 530,000 or so distinct CDR3 sequences; over 25% were seen once. The sample in question was CD4+ T cells sorted from PBMCs, obtained around 5 days after vaccination. The receptors shown here come from a man in his fifties or sixties who received an inactivated influenza vaccine. Each CDR3 is given with its conserved first and last residue.

len,v_gene,j_gene,CDR3aa
15,TRBV6-1,TRBJ1-2,CASRHDAWSNYGYTF
17,TRBV14,TRBJ1-2,CASSLHPNPRTNYGYTF
14,TRBV5-1,TRBJ2-5,CASSQNTGRETQYF
15,TRBV29-1,TRBJ2-3,CSVAGMLTSTDTQYF
16,TRBV15,TRBJ2-7,CATSSDRTGDSYEQYF
15,TRBV6-2/TRBV6-3,TRBJ2-1,CASSYFRGTTNEQFF
15,TRBV12-3/TRBV12-4,TRBJ2-1,CASRGTSGAYNEQFF
14,TRBV20-1,TRBJ2-3,CSATPGGRTDTQYF
14,TRBV12-3/TRBV12-4,TRBJ2-7,CASRAEQGFHEQYF
14,TRBV18,TRBJ2-7,CASSPIFKDGEQYF
15,TRBV4-2,TRBJ2-3,CASSQVISSTDTQYF
14,TRBV5-1,TRBJ2-5,CASSQGQRSETQYF
17,TRBV4-3,TRBJ2-1,CASSQWGLADNYNEQFF
18,TRBV9,TRBJ2-5,CASSPSEGGLMRAETQYF
19,TRBV6-1,TRBJ2-2,CASSLSILAGAVGDGELFF
11,TRBV29-1,TRBJ2-7,CSVEAGSEQYF
13,TRBV29-1,TRBJ2-7,CSGGSGQSYEQYF
15,TRBV9,TRBJ2-5,CASSVLGTAQETQYF